These 10 T cell receptor beta chains share one sample of origin, sequenced in a study of response to subunit inactivated influenza vaccine listed by TCRdb under 2018. To prepare the library, RT-PCR was applied. Sequencing was carried out with an Illumina HiSeq 2500. TCRdb's own reprocessing of the public reads used fastp at Q25 and MiXCR and kept productive beta chains. CDR3 protein sequences are deduplicated, and each keeps its most common genes and DNA. This sample gives about 570,000 distinct CDR3 sequences in total; 10% to 15% of them show up just once. In total, the top ten clones hold more than 8.5% of the sample. Sequencing was performed on PBMCs from blood, taken on the day of vaccination. The origin of the receptors is a man between 45 and 60 years old who received an inactivated influenza vaccine. Donor details come from another sample of the same person, matched by shared clones.

The chain uses TRBV28 and TRBJ2-4; D is uncertain. The V end was cut by 5 bases, the J end by 2 bases, with 13 bases between. The CDR3 totals 15 residues. Germline CDR1 reads MDHEN; CDR2 reads SYDVKM. The CDR3 here is CASSPWGSTKNIQYF. The CDR3 nucleotides read TGTGCCAGCAGTCCATGGGGTTCGACCAAAAACATTCAGTACTTC.

The rearrangement links TRBV6-1 to TRBJ1-5; a weak D match, TRBD1 (5 bases). Germline CDR1 reads MNHNS; CDR2 reads SASEGT. V was clipped by 5 bases and J by 1 base, with 18 bases between them. The CDR3 runs 17 residues. The CDR3 loop is CASSLLPGQGSNQPQHF. CDR3 coding DNA: TGTGCCAGCAGTCTTCTCCCCGGACAAGGGAGCAATCAGCCCCAGCATTTT.

J is TRBJ1-2 and V is TRBV7-9, with TRBD1 as a possible D gene (5 bases). The CDR3 sequence is 16 residues long. Germline V lookup: CDR1 SEHNR, CDR2 FQNEAQ (reference sequence). Deletions cut 0 bases from V and 7 bases from J, with 18 bases between. CDR3 DNA sequence: TGTGCCAGCAGCTTAGCGGGCGCAGGGAAAGGAGGTGGCTACACCTTC. It specifies CASSLAGAGKGGGYTF.

This clonotype showed up many times. The chain is built from TRBV4-3 and TRBJ2-2; 7 bases fit TRBD2. This CDR3 spans 15 amino acids. Germline CDR1 and CDR2: LGHNA and YSLEER. J was trimmed by 5 bases and V by 3 bases; bases with no gene match: 6. DNA for the CDR3: TGCGCCAGCAGCCAGTCTTGGGGGGGGACCGGGGAGCTGTTTTTT. Translating gives CASSQSWGGTGELFF.

In this sample, this clonotype turned up a few times. The V gene is TRBV12-3 or TRBV12-4, the J gene TRBJ1-1; D remains unclear. The CDR3 covers 13 residues. Trimming left V 11 bases short and J 5 bases short, with 18 bases between. CDR3 loop: CASSHRPGTEAFF. The DNA of the CDR3 is TGTGCCTCATCCCACCGCCCGGGGACTGAAGCTTTCTTT.

V is TRBV5-1 and J is TRBJ2-1; 7 bases agree with TRBD1. Germline V gene data show CDR1 as SGHRS and CDR2 as YFSETQ. Trimming at V came to 4 bases and at J to 0 bases, leaving 7 bases not matched to a gene. CDR3 size: 16 residues. The CDR3 bases are TGCGCCAGCAGCAGATCCGGGACAGCCTCCTACAATGAGCAGTTCTTC. This sequence encodes CASSRSGTASYNEQFF.

V gene TRBV4-1 combines with J gene TRBJ2-7; 10 bases agree with TRBD1. The length of the CDR3 is 15 residues. CDR1 is MGHRA, CDR2 YSYEKL, per germline. J was trimmed by 2 bases and V by 5 bases; bases with no gene match: 6. CDR3 in amino acids: CASSVSGTGAYEQYF. CDR3 coding DNA: TGCGCCAGCAGCGTATCCGGGACAGGGGCCTACGAGCAGTACTTC.

This clonotype has just a few counts. This chain joins TRBV4-2 and TRBJ1-3; possible D gene TRBD1, 6 bases. The V gene lost 0 bases and the J gene lost 7 bases, with 13 bases spanning the gap. Germline CDR1 is LGHNA and CDR2 is YNFKEQ. The CDR3 loop spans 15 amino acids. The CDR3 loop reads CASSQEQGRVNTIYF. The CDR3 DNA reads TGTGCCAGCAGCCAAGAGCAGGGGCGCGTCAACACCATATATTTT.

This clonotype was counted only a few times. The J gene is TRBJ1-5, the V gene TRBV6-4; D is unclear. Germline V gives CDR1 MRHNA, CDR2 SNTAGT. V shed 4 bases and J shed 4 bases, with 8 bases lying between them. This CDR3 comprises 13 residues. The CDR3 coding sequence is TGTGCCAGCAGTGCCGGCCGTAATCAGCCCCAGCATTTT. The encoded protein is CASSAGRNQPQHF.

This clonotype occurred many times. This chain connects TRBV15 to TRBJ2-1, with 9 bases matching TRBD2. Trimming removed 5 bases from V and 5 bases from J; junction bases left unmatched: 7. Germline CDR1 is LNHNV and CDR2 is YYDKDF (reference sequence). The CDR3 totals 15 residues. The CDR3 DNA is TGTGCCACCAGCGTCAGCGGGAGGATCGACAATGAGCAGTTCTTC. This sequence encodes CATSVSGRIDNEQFF.